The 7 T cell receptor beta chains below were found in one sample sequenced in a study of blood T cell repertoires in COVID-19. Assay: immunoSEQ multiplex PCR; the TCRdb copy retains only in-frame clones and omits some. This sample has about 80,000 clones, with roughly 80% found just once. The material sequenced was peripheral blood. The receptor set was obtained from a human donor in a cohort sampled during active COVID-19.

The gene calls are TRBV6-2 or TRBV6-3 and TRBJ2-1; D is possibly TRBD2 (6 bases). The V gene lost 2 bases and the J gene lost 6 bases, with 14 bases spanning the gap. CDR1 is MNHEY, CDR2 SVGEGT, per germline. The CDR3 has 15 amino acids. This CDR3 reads CASSYTKRVTNEQFF. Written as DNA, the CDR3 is TGTGCCAGCAGTTACACGAAGCGGGTTACCAATGAGCAGTTCTTC.

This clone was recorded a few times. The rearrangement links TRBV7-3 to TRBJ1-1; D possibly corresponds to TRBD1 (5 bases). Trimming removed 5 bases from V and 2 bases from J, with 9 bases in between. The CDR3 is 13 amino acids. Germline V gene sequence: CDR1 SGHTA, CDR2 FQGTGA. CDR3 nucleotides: TGTGCCAGCAGCCCTCAGGGAAACACTGAAGCTTTCTTT. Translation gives CASSPQGNTEAFF.

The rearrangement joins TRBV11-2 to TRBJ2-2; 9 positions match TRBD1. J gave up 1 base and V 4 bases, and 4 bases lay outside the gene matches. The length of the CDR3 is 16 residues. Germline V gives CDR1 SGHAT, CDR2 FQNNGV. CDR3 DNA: TGTGCCAGCAGCTGGACAGGGGCTGGGAACACCGGGGAGCTGTTTTTT. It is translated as CASSWTGAGNTGELFF.

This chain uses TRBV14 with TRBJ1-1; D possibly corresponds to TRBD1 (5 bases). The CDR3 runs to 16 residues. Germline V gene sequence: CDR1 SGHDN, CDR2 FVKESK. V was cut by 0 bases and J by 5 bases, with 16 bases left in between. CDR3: CASSQELLRRVTEAFF. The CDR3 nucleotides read TGTGCCAGCAGCCAAGAACTCCTGCGCAGGGTAACTGAAGCTTTCTTT. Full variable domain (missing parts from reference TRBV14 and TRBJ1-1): EAGVTQFPSHSVIEKGQTVTLRCDPISGHDNLYWYRRVMGKEIKFLLHFVKESKQDESGMPNNRFLAERTGGTYSTLKVQPAELEDSGVYFCASSQELLRRVTEAFFGQGTRLTVV.

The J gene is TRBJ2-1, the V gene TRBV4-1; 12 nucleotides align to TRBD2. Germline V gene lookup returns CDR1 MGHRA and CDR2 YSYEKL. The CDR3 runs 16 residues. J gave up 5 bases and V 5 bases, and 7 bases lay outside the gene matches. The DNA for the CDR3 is TGCGCCAGCAGCATGACTGGACTAGCGGGGAACAATGAGCAGTTCTTC. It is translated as CASSMTGLAGNNEQFF.

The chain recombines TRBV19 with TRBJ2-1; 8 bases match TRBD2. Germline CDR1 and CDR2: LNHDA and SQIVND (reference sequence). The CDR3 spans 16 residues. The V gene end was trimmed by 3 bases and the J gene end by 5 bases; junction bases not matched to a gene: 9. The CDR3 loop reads CASSIGRGGLDNEQFF. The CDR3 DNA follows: TGTGCCAGTAGTATTGGTCGCGGGGGGTTGGACAATGAGCAGTTCTTC.

The CDR3 sequence is CASSVAGGTANEKLFF. As DNA, the CDR3 is TGTGCCAGCAGCGTAGCTGGGGGGACAGCTAATGAAAAACTGTTTTTT. The J gene is TRBJ1-4, the V gene TRBV9; 7 nucleotides match TRBD1. This CDR3 is built from 16 residues. The V segment lost 0 bases and the J segment 3 bases; nucleotides outside the gene matches: 5. From germline, CDR1 is SGDLS and CDR2 YYNGEE.